This T cell receptor (beta chain) derives from a study of cytomegalovirus exposure and HLA in healthy donors. Worth noting for this clone: Its antigen is still unknown.

Whole-study results and caveats: Analyzed later, association rates of TCRs varied across HLA loci, with DRB1 most and HLA-C fewest. Common viral pathogens seemed, in a later analysis, to connect with several of the most significant clusters. Certain indistinguishable V segments, among them TRBV6-2 and TRBV6-3, were excluded.

60 Vbeta and 13 Jbeta primers were used in PCR. Clones were sequenced by immunoSEQ multiplex PCR, and TCRdb holds only the in-frame ones, with some missing. The sample holds nearly 110,000 clones, about two thirds seen once. With V trimmed by 5 bases and J by 3 bases, 6 bases remained unmatched. The CDR3 runs to 15 residues. Germline V lookup: CDR1 MNHEY, CDR2 SMNVEV (reference sequence). The V call is TRBV27, the J call TRBJ1-4; 7 nucleotides line up with TRBD1. The TCR comes from a female donor in good health and CMV-seronegative. The sample was PBMCs. CDR3 coding DNA: TGTGCCAGCAGTCAAGACAGGGTAGCTAATGAAAAACTGTTTTTT. Translating gives CASSQDRVANEKLFF.